Below are 17 T cell receptor beta chains sequenced from a single sample in a study of blood T cells in healthy people across ages. Sample-barcoded 5' priming and a J-beta primer mix drove a second PCR of about 7 to 11 cycles. TCRdb re-called the 5' RACE reads through MiXCR, storing one row per CDR3 protein. The sample lists around 1,900,000 distinct CDR3 sequences, 30% to 40% occurring once. The specimen sequenced was blood. The source of these receptors is a human donor in good health.

V usage is TRBV27 and J usage is TRBJ2-7, with 8 nucleotides matching TRBD1. After removal of 1 base from V and 1 base from J, the junction contained 12 bases not matched to a gene. This CDR3 is built from 18 residues. Germline assignment: CDR1 MNHEY and CDR2 SMNVEV (reference sequence). CDR3 sequence reads: CASSLYDRGLNPSYEQYF. DNA of the CDR3: TGTGCCAGCAGTTTATATGACAGGGGACTCAATCCGTCCTACGAGCAGTACTTC.

This clonotype was counted only a few times. The chain employs TRBV2 and TRBJ2-7; D is ambiguous. The length of the CDR3 is 13 residues. The germline CDR1 and CDR2 sequences are SNHLY and FYNNEI. V was cut by 7 bases and J by 6 bases, with 16 bases left in between. CDR3 amino acids: CASTQTPGGEQYF. CDR3 bases: TGTGCCAGCACCCAGACCCCGGGTGGCGAGCAGTACTTC.

The V gene is TRBV4-2, the J gene TRBJ1-1; no definite D call. The CDR3 is 15 residues long. Trimming removed 2 bases from V and 3 bases from J, with 13 bases in between. Germline V gives CDR1 LGHNA, CDR2 YNFKEQ. This CDR3 reads CASSQWVASDTEAFF. CDR3 in DNA: TGTGCCAGCAGCCAATGGGTGGCGTCCGACACTGAAGCTTTCTTT.

The chain employs TRBV20-1 and TRBJ1-2, with 7 bases matching TRBD1. J was trimmed by 0 bases and V by 5 bases; bases with no gene match: 6. The V gene's germline CDR1 is DFQATT and CDR2 SNEGSKA (reference sequence). CDR3 length: 14 residues. The CDR3 nucleotides are TGCAGTGCTGTCGAGGGGGCCACTAACTATGGCTACACCTTC. Translating gives CSAVEGATNYGYTF.

The V call is TRBV30, the J call TRBJ2-5; D is possibly TRBD1 (6 bases). With 0 bases removed from V and 5 bases from J, the gap between germline ends came to 13 bases. The CDR3 consists of 14 residues. The germline CDR1 and CDR2 sequences are GTSNPN and SVGIG (reference sequence). DNA for the CDR3: TGTGCCTGGAGTGTACTCAGGGGCAGTGAGACCCAGTACTTC. This translates into CAWSVLRGSETQYF.

The chain has TRBV7-6 and TRBJ2-7; TRBD1 is a possible D gene (6 bases). Trimming left V 5 bases short and J 3 bases short, with 14 bases between. CDR1 SGHVS and CDR2 FNYEAQ come from the germline V gene. The CDR3 consists of 14 residues. The DNA for the CDR3 is TGTGCCAGCAGCCCCCGGACAGCCCTCTACGAGCAGTACTTC. This gives the protein CASSPRTALYEQYF.

The V call is TRBV4-1, the J call TRBJ1-5; weak D call: TRBD1 (6 bases). The CDR3 is made up of 15 amino acids. CDR1 is MGHRA, CDR2 YSYEKL, per germline. V was trimmed by 0 bases and J by 9 bases, leaving 15 bases between them. The CDR3 nucleotides are TGCGCCAGCAGCCAAGAGGGGGGGCTGGAGGGGCCCCAGCATTTT. Translated, it gives CASSQEGGLEGPQHF.

The chain links TRBV7-9 to TRBJ1-6, with D uncertain. Germline lookup yields CDR1 SEHNR and CDR2 FQNEAQ (reference sequence). The CDR3 runs to 13 residues. The V and J ends lost 3 bases and 8 bases respectively, with 8 bases between them. DNA of the CDR3: TGTGCCAGCAGCTTTAGTCGGGATTCACCCCTCCACTTT. Amino acid sequence: CASSFSRDSPLHF.

This clonotype showed up just a few times. Relative to the germline gene, one junction end is altered; a read error may explain this. This sequence joins TRBV5-1 and TRBJ2-7; the D gene could be TRBD1 or TRBD2 (5 bases each). Germline assignment: CDR1 SGHRS and CDR2 YFSETQ. This CDR3 is 15 amino acids long. This CDR3 reads CANSLESGARYEQYF. The CDR3 coding sequence is TGCGCCAACAGCTTGGAATCCGGGGCCCGCTACGAGCAGTACTTC.

This chain connects TRBV12-3 or TRBV12-4 to TRBJ2-5; possible D gene TRBD2, 5 bases. This CDR3 is built from 16 residues. Trimming shortened V by 3 bases and J by 5 bases, and 19 bases separated the two germline ends. CDR3 in amino acids: CASSFAWAAGRETQYF. The CDR3 DNA follows: TGTGCCAGCAGTTTTGCTTGGGCGGCGGGTAGGGAGACCCAGTACTTC.

This clonotype was recorded a few times. The chain joins TRBV29-1 to TRBJ1-2; TRBD1 might be the D (5 bases). V was trimmed by 7 bases and J by 1 base, leaving 13 bases between them. This CDR3 spans 13 amino acids. Germline V lookup: CDR1 SQVTM, CDR2 ANQGSEA. This CDR3 is CSATKQVNYGYTF. CDR3 coding DNA: TGCAGCGCAACCAAACAGGTTAACTATGGCTACACCTTC.

V is TRBV4-3 and J is TRBJ2-4; no clear D gene. Judging by the DNA end, TRBJ2-7 fits better; the J call may be wrong. Germline V CDR1 and CDR2: LGHNA, YSLEER. The CDR3 sequence is 13 residues long. Written as DNA, the CDR3 is TGCGCCAGCAGCCAAGGTCTGCCGGCCGAGCAGTACTTC. Protein product: CASSQGLPAEQYF.

The rearrangement uses TRBV12-3 or TRBV12-4 and TRBJ2-5; D ambiguous. The V end was cut by 5 bases, the J end by 2 bases, with 12 bases between. The CDR3 has 14 amino acids. The DNA of the CDR3 is TGTGCCAGCAGTACGACGACCCGACAAGAGACCCAGTACTTC. This sequence encodes CASSTTTRQETQYF.

The table lists this clonotype with a few counts. The genes are TRBV4-1 and TRBJ1-5; the D gene is possibly TRBD1 (6 bases). CDR1 is MGHRA and CDR2 is YSYEKL in the germline V gene. The CDR3 length is 19 residues. V dropped 1 base and J dropped 1 base, with 20 bases sitting between them. DNA for the CDR3: TGCGCCAGCAGCCAAGGCCACAAGAGGGGTCAGGGGAGCAATCAGCCCCAGCATTTT. As protein: CASSQGHKRGQGSNQPQHF.

V usage is TRBV29-1 and J usage is TRBJ2-2; maybe TRBD2 (5 bases). The V end lost 5 bases, the J end lost 0 bases, and 10 bases lay between the germline ends. CDR3 length: 14 residues. Germline V gene sequence: CDR1 SQVTM, CDR2 ANQGSEA. CDR3 protein: CSVSGLANTGELFF. CDR3 bases: TGCAGCGTTTCTGGACTGGCGAACACCGGGGAGCTGTTTTTT.

V gene TRBV6-6 combines with J gene TRBJ1-4; 8 nucleotides align to TRBD1. The germline V gene encodes CDR1 MNHNY and CDR2 SVGAGI (reference sequence). V was clipped by 6 bases and J by 10 bases; unmatched bases: 10. This CDR3 region has 14 residues. Here the CDR3 DNA reads TGTGCCAGCAGCCAGACAGGGGACAAGGGAAAACTGTTTTTT. Protein sequence: CASSQTGDKGKLFF.

The chain couples TRBV10-3 to TRBJ2-5; D is uncertain. CDR3 size: 10 residues. Trimming left V 8 bases short and J 7 bases short, with 8 bases between. The V gene's germline CDR1 is ENHRY and CDR2 SYGVKD. For the CDR3, the DNA is TGTGCCATCGGGGAAGGGACCCAGTACTTC. It specifies CAIGEGTQYF.